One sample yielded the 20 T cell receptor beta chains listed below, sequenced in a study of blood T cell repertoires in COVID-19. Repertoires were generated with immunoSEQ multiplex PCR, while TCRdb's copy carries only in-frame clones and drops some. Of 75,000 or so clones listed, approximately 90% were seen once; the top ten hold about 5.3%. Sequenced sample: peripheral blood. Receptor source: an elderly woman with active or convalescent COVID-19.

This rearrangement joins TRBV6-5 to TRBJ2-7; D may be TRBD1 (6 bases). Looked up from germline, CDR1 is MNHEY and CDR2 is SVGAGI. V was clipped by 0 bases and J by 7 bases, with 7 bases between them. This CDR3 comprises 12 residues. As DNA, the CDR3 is TGTGCCAGCAGTTACTCGAGGGGGGAGCAGTACTTC. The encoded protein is CASSYSRGEQYF.

The CDR3 DNA reads as TGTGCCAGCAGTTCCACTGGAAACACCATATATTTT. Translating gives CASSSTGNTIYF. The rearrangement links TRBV12-3 or TRBV12-4 to TRBJ1-3; D uncertain. Trimming pared 4 bases from V and 2 bases from J, leaving 3 bases between. This CDR3 has 12 residues.

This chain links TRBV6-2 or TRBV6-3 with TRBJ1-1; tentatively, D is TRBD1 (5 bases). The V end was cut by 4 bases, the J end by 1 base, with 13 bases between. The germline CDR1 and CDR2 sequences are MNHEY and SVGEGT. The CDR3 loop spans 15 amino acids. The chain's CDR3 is CASSFARGTNTEAFF. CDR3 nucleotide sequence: TGTGCCAGCAGTTTCGCTAGGGGCACGAACACTGAAGCTTTCTTT.

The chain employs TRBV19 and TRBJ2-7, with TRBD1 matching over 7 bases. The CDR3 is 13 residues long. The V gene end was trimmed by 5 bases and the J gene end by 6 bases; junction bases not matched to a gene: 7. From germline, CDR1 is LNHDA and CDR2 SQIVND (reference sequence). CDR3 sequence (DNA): TGTGCCAGTAGTCTTGACAGGGTCAGCGAGCAGTACTTC. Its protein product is CASSLDRVSEQYF.

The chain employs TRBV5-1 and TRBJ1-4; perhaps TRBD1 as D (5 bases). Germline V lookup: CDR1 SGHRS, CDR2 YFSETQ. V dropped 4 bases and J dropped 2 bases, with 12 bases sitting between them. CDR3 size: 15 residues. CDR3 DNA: TGCGCCAGCAGCCCTACGGGGGAGACTAATGAAAAACTGTTTTTT. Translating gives CASSPTGETNEKLFF.

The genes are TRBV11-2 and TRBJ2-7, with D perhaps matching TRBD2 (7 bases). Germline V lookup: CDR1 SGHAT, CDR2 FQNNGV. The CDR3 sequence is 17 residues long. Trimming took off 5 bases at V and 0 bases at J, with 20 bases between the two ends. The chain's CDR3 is CASSGGGTPRLSYEQYF. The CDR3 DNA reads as TGTGCCAGCAGCGGGGGGGGGACACCCCGTCTCTCCTACGAGCAGTACTTC.

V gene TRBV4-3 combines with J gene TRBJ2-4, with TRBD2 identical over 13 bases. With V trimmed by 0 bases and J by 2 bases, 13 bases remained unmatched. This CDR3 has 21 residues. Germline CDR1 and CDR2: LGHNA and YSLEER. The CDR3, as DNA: TGCGCCAGCAGCCAAGATTTTGAAACTAGCGGGGGGGCCAGGACCAAAAACATTCAGTACTTC. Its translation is CASSQDFETSGGARTKNIQYF.

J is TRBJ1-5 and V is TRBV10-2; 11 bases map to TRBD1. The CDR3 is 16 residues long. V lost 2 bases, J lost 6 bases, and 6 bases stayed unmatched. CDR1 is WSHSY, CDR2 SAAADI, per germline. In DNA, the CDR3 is TGCGCCAGCAGTGAGGAGGACAGGGGGCTAGGTCAGCCCCAGCATTTT. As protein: CASSEEDRGLGQPQHF.

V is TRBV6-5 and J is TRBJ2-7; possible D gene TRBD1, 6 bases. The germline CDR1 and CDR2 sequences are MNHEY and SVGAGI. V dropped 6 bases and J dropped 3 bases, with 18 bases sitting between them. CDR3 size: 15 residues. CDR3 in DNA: TGTGCCAGCAGGGACCCCGGGACAAAAGTCTACGAGCAGTACTTC. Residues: CASRDPGTKVYEQYF.

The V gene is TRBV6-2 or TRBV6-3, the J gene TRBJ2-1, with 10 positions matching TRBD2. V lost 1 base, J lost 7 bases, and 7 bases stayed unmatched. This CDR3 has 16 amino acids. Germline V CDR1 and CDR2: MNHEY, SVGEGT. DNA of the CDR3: TGTGCCAGCAGTTACTTCTCAGCGGGAGGGTGGAATGAGCAGTTCTTC. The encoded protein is CASSYFSAGGWNEQFF.

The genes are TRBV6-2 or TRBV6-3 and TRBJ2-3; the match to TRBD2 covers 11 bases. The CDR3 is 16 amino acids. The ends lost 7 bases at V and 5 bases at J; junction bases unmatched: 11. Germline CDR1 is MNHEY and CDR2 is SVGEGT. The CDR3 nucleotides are TGTGCCAGCATCCCGAGACTAGCGGGACGGGTAGATACGCAGTATTTT. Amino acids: CASIPRLAGRVDTQYF.

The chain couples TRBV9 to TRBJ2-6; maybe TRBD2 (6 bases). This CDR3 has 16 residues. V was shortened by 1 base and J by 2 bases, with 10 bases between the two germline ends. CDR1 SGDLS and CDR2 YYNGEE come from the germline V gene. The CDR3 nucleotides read TGTGCCAGCAGCGTAAGGGGAGGTCCTGGGGCCAACGTCCTGACTTTC. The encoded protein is CASSVRGGPGANVLTF.

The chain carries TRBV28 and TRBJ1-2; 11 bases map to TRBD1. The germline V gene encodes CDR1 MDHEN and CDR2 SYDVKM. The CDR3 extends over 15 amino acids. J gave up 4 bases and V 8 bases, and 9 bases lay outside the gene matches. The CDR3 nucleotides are TGTGCCAGCGTTGGGGCGGGACAGGGGGTCTATGGCTACACCTTC. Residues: CASVGAGQGVYGYTF.

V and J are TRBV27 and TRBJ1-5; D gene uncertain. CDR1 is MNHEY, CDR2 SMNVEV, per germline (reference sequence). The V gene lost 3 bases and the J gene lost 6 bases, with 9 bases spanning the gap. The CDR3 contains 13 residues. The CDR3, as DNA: TGTGCCAGCAGTTTTGACCGGGGTCAGCCCCAGCATTTT. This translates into CASSFDRGQPQHF.

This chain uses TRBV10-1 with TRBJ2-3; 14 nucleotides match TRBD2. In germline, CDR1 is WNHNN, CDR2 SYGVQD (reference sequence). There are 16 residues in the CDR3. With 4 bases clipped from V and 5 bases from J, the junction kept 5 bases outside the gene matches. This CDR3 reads CASSAGLAGGGDTQYF. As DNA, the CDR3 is TGCGCCAGCAGTGCCGGACTAGCGGGAGGTGGAGATACGCAGTATTTT.

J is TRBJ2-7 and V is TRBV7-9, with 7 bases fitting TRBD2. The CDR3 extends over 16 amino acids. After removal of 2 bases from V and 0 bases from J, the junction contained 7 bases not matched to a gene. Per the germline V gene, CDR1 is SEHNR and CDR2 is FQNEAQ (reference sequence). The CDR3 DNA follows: TGTGCCAGCAGCTTAATGGCGGGGGTTCACTCCTACGAGCAGTACTTC. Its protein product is CASSLMAGVHSYEQYF.

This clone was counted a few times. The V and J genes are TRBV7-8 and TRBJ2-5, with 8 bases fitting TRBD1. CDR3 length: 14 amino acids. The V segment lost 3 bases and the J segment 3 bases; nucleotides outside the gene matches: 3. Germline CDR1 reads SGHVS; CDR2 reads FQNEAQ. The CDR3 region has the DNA TGTGCCAGCAGCTTGGACAGGGCCAAAGAGACCCAGTACTTC. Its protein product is CASSLDRAKETQYF.

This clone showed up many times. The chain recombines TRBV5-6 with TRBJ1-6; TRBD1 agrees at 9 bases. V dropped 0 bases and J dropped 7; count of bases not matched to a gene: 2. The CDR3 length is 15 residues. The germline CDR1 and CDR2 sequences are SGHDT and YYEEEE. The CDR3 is CASSLGGQGNSPLHF. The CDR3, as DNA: TGTGCCAGCAGCTTGGGCGGACAGGGGAATTCACCCCTCCACTTT.

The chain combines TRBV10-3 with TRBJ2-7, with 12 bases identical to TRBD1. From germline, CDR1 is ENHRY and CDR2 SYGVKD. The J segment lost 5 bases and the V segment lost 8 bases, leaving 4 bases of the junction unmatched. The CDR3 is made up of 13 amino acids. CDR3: CAIRDRGLDEQYF. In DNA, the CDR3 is TGTGCCATCCGGGACAGGGGGCTCGACGAGCAGTACTTC.

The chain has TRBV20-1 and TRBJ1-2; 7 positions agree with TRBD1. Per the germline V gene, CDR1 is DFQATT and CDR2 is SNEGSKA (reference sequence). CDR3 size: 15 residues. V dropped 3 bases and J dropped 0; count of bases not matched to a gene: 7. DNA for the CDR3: TGCAGTGCTAGTAAACCGGGACAGACTAACTATGGCTACACCTTC. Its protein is CSASKPGQTNYGYTF.